Listed below are T cell receptor beta chains from one sample, sequenced in a study of blood T cell repertoires in COVID-19. Assay: immunoSEQ multiplex PCR; the TCRdb copy retains only in-frame clones and omits some. The table has about 180,000 clones, approximately 85% seen once. Sequencing was done on a sample of peripheral blood. The source is a human donor with active or convalescent COVID-19. The donor label of this sample is uncertain. CDR3s include the opening cysteine and the closing phenylalanine or tryptophan.

CDR3 protein | V gene
CASLLARSRANVLTF | TRBV2
CASRGQGVYTGELFF | TRBV19
CAWIKTGVWAGPQHF | TRBV30
CASRVGGAKDTQYF | TRBV28
CASSFNSKNIQYF | TRBV5-4
CASSVGEGSPLHF | TRBV9
CASSFLSGSLSSTDTQYF | TRBV5-4
CATRDSSYEQYF | TRBV15
CASSPTGGDSYEQYF | TRBV9
CASRPGGSNYGYTF | TRBV2
CASSLGNGQGPYEQYF | TRBV7-2
CASSSLNPGTGENTGELFF | TRBV5-6
CASSLSGFGEQYF | TRBV7-9
CSASRSSGQYF | TRBV20-1
CASTPNSYGYTF | TRBV19
CASSYPQGETGNTIYF | TRBV6-7
CASSPQWGVFDHEQYF | TRBV27
CASSLDPYEQYF | TRBV11-2
CSASTGQGTVYEQFF | TRBV20-1
CASSFTGDGYTF | TRBV5-1
CASSLTGSYEQYF | TRBV28
CAIRPRDTYNEQFF | TRBV10-3
CASSYSKQGQDGYTF | TRBV6-2/TRBV6-3
CASSWGGGTQYF | TRBV11-3
CASSLLGLATTNTGELFF | TRBV3-1/TRBV3-2
CASSLGGPGGYTF | TRBV5-1
CASREDRLYEQYF | TRBV5-1
CASSRGSASNQPQHF | TRBV6-5
CASRVASGGGTGELFF | TRBV28
CASSAADRGRGNEQFF | TRBV18
CASSLAGVGNNEQFF | TRBV7-9
CASSLEAGAYEQYF | TRBV5-6
CATSDLDGGGVSNEQFF | TRBV24-1
CASSQERRDYGYTF | TRBV4-3
CASSLGLAGERRYNEQFF | TRBV7-8
CAWSGGVSYEQYF | TRBV30
CASSNRILVADTQYF | TRBV3-1/TRBV3-2
CASSLNSPLHF | TRBV12-3/TRBV12-4
CASSQANQPQHF | TRBV3-1/TRBV3-2
CATSDLGGSQPQHF | TRBV24-1
CASSLGTGGMNTEAFF | TRBV5-4
CASSLQGSNEQFF | TRBV28
CATSDSGGDKETQYF | TRBV24-1
CASSRGQGYIQYF | TRBV7-2
CASSQGGSGRANEQFF | TRBV11-3
CASSTGQKATNEKLFF | TRBV7-9
CASSLSGIKSYEQYF | TRBV27
CASSRTLAGAGGEQFF | TRBV7-9
CATSRGAGYTGELFF | TRBV15
CASPLRIAGGPHF | TRBV21-1
CASRSQRGGWATNEKLFF | TRBV28
CASSWTASGNEQFF | TRBV5-5
CATSDWGGAGANVLTF | TRBV24-1
CASSHLADTDTQYF | TRBV3-1/TRBV3-2
CASREGWGTDTQYF | TRBV5-1
CALTRYNYGYTF | TRBV30
CASRQGSYEQYF | TRBV6-5
CASSYTGTGNEKLFF | TRBV5-1
CSVEALPGAFF | TRBV29-1